Following are 5 T cell receptor beta chains from one sample sequenced in a study of regulatory T cells in long-lasting Graves disease. Time point noted: newly diagnosed GD, antithyroid drugs for less than 3 months. The authors made the TCR library using RNA they extracted from PBMCs. Libraries of TCR beta came from iRepertoire HTBI primers plus Arm-PCR of CDR3 regions. Via MiXCR, TCRdb re-called the multiplex PCR reads, giving one row per CDR3 protein. The sample includes about 540,000 distinct CDR3 sequences, about 13% of them seen just once. The same sample was also studied in work on T cells in Graves' hyperthyroidism and ophthalmopathy.

The material was peripheral blood mononuclear cells (PBMCs), obtained at new diagnosis, from a patient treated with antithyroid drugs. The receptors originated from a man between 25 and 39 years old with Graves disease.

This clonotype occurred a few times. The V gene is TRBV5-1, the J gene TRBJ2-2, with D uncertain. V gave up 6 bases and J gave up 5 bases, with 20 bases separating them. CDR3 length equals 16 residues. Germline CDR1 reads SGHRS; CDR2 reads YFSETQ. The CDR3 is CASKAGMTSRTGELFF. CDR3 sequence (DNA): TGCGCCAGCAAGGCCGGAATGACTTCCCGGACCGGGGAGCTGTTTTTT. Using reference TRBV5-1 and TRBJ2-2 for the parts outside the CDR3, the full variable domain is KAGVTQTPRYLIKTRGQQVTLSCSPISGHRSVSWYQQTPGQGLQFLFEYFSETQRNKGNFPGRFSGRQFSNSRSEMNVSTLELGDSALYLCASKAGMTSRTGELFFGEGSRLTVL.

Many counts were recorded for this clonotype. V gene TRBV7-2 combines with J gene TRBJ2-3; 10 bases are a match to TRBD2. This CDR3 is 18 amino acids long. Trimming cost V 2 bases and J 4 bases; bases outside gene matches: 12. Germline assignment: CDR1 SGHTA and CDR2 FQGNSA. For the CDR3, the DNA is TGTGCCAGCAGCTTACCCCGGGGTAGCGGGAGGTTCGCAGATACGCAGTATTTT. This translates into CASSLPRGSGRFADTQYF.

This clonotype was recorded many times. This chain uses TRBV30 with TRBJ1-3; D ambiguous. Per germline, CDR1 GTSNPN and CDR2 SVGIG (reference sequence). Trimming removed 1 base from V and 5 bases from J, with 12 bases in between. This CDR3 region has 14 residues. The CDR3 region is CAWSDGGLRNTIYF. CDR3 DNA sequence: TGTGCCTGGAGTGACGGCGGGCTCCGAAACACCATATATTTT.

The table lists this clonotype with many counts. The chain recombines TRBV6-1 with TRBJ2-2; D is uncertain. The CDR3 spans 14 residues. CDR1 is MNHNS and CDR2 is SASEGT in the germline V gene. V dropped 8 bases and J dropped 1 base, with 11 bases sitting between them. The CDR3 here is CASLAVQNTGELFF. CDR3 bases: TGTGCCAGCTTGGCGGTACAGAACACCGGGGAGCTGTTTTTT.

This clonotype has at least ten counts. The chain links TRBV12-3 or TRBV12-4 to TRBJ2-3, with D unclear. The length of the CDR3 is 13 residues. Trimming removed 1 base at V and 4 bases at J, with 6 bases between. CDR3 in DNA: TGTGCCAGCAGTTTAGGCGTCCCAGATACGCAGTATTTT. It yields the protein CASSLGVPDTQYF.